A selection of T cell receptor beta chains follows, all from one sample in a study of CD8+ T cells in alopecia areata. Sequencing used immunoSEQ multiplex PCR; TCRdb keeps in-frame clones, though not all of them. Among 120,000 or so clones listed, approximately 57% were seen once. The material was CD4+ T cells sorted from blood, obtained at week 4, from a patient treated with tofacitinib. Receptors originate from a human donor with alopecia areata. Both conserved end residues are part of each CDR3. D genes are given only for firm matches. Not every row has a clone size; where given, it reads once, few, many or a size class.

D	size	length	V	J	CDR3	DNA
TRBD1	few	17	TRBV2	TRBJ1-3	CASSQTGGLISGNTIYF	TGTGCCAGCTCGCAGACAGGGGGCCTCATCTCTGGAAACACCATATATTTT
NA	NA	12	TRBV29-1	TRBJ2-3	CSVRPLSDTQYF	TGCAGCGTGAGGCCCTTGTCAGATACGCAGTATTTT
NA	NA	15	TRBV4-3	TRBJ1-6	CASSLARAGFSPLHF	TGCGCCAGCAGTCTTGCACGGGCTGGATTCTCACCCCTCCACTTT
NA	NA	15	TRBV18	TRBJ1-2	CASSPLGGQSYGYTF	TGTGCCAGCTCACCACTCGGGGGGCAAAGCTATGGCTACACCTTC
NA	few	15	TRBV28	TRBJ2-1	CASSLAPPDYNEQFF	TGTGCCAGCAGTCTCGCTCCCCCGGACTACAATGAGCAGTTCTTC
NA	NA	12	TRBV29-1	TRBJ2-5	CSVELARETQYF	TGCAGCGTTGAATTAGCGAGGGAGACCCAGTACTTC
NA	few	14	TRBV7-2	TRBJ2-7	CASSQGGESYEQYF	TGTGCCAGCAGCCAAGGGGGGGAGAGCTACGAGCAGTACTTC
TRBD1	few	18	TRBV7-3	TRBJ1-5	CASSPNQPGQGEYQPQHF	TGTGCCAGCAGCCCCAATCAGCCGGGACAGGGGGAGTATCAGCCCCAGCATTTT
NA	few	11	TRBV20-1	TRBJ1-1	CSHAPVGEAFF	TGCAGCCACGCCCCAGTCGGTGAAGCTTTCTTT
NA	few	13	TRBV13	TRBJ2-5	CASSLSIQETQYF	TGTGCCAGCAGCTTGTCCATACAAGAGACCCAGTACTTC
NA	NA	14	TRBV9	TRBJ2-4	CASSPEVGKNIQYF	TGTGCCAGCAGCCCCGAGGTTGGCAAAAACATTCAGTACTTC
NA	few	14	TRBV2	TRBJ2-1	CASIPHRRTEEQFF	TGTGCCAGCATCCCTCACCGGAGGACCGAGGAGCAGTTCTTC
TRBD2	NA	15	TRBV29-1	TRBJ2-1	CSVDTSGSPYNEQFF	TGCAGCGTTGACACTAGCGGGAGTCCTTACAATGAGCAGTTCTTC
NA	NA	14	TRBV7-9	TRBJ1-2	CASSSLVGGPGYTF	TGTGCCAGCAGCTCTCTGGTGGGGGGCCCTGGCTACACCTTC
NA	NA	17	TRBV15	TRBJ2-4	CATSRDRGSDSKNIQYF	TGTGCCACCAGCAGAGATCGAGGCAGCGATTCCAAAAACATTCAGTACTTC